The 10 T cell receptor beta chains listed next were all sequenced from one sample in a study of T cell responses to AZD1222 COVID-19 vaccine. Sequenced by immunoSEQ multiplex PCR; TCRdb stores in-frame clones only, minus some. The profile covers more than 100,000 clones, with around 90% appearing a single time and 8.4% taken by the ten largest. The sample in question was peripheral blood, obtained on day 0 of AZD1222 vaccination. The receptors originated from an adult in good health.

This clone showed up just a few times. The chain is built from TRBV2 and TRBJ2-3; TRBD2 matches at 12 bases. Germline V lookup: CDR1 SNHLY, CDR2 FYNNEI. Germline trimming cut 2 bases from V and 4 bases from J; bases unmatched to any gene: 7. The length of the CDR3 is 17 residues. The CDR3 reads CASSERGTSGGSDTQYF. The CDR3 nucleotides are TGTGCCAGCAGTGAAAGGGGAACTAGCGGGGGGTCAGATACGCAGTATTTT.

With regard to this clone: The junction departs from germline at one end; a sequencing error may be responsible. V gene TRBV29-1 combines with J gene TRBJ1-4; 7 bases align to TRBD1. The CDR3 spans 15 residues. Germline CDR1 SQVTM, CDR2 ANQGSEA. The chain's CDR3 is CSVESPTGTSEKLFF. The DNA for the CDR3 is TGCAGCGTTGAATCACCGACAGGGACTAGTGAAAAACTGTTTTTT.

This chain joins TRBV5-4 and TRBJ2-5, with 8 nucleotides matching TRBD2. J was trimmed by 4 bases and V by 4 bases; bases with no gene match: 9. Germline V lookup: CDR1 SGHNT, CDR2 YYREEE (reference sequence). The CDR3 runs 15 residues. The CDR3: CASSDHRGGRETQYF. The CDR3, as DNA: TGTGCCAGCAGCGATCACCGGGGGGGCAGAGAGACCCAGTACTTC.

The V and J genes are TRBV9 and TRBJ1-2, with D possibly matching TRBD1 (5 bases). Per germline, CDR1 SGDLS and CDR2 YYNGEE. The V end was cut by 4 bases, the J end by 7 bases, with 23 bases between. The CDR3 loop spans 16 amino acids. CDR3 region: CASSSSRRGGRGGYTF. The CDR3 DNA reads TGTGCCAGCAGCTCATCCAGGCGGGGGGGACGAGGTGGCTACACCTTC.

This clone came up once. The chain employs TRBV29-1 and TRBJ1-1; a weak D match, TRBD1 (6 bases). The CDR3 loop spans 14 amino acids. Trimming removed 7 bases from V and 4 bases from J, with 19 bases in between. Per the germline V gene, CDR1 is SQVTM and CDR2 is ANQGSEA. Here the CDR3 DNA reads TGCAGCGCTGACTGGGGGGCCTCGGCCACTGAAGCTTTCTTT. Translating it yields CSADWGASATEAFF.

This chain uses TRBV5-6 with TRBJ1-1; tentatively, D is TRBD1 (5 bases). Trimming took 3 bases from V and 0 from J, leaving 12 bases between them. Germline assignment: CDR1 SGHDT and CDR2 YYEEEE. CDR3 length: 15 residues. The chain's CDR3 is CASSYRDRLNTEAFF. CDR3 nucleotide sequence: TGTGCCAGCAGCTACCGGGACCGATTGAACACTGAAGCTTTCTTT. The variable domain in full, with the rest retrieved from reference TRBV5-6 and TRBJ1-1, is DAGVTQSPTHLIKTRGQQVTLRCSPKSGHDTVSWYQQALGQGPQFIFQYYEEEERQRGNFPDRFSGHQFPNYSSELNVNALLLGDSALYLCASSYRDRLNTEAFFGQGTRLTVV.

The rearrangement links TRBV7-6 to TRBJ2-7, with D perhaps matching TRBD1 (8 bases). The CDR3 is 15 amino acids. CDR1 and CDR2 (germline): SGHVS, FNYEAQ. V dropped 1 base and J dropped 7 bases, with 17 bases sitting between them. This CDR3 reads CASSLEQGGKREQYF. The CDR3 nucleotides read TGTGCCAGCAGCTTAGAACAGGGGGGGAAGAGGGAGCAGTACTTC.

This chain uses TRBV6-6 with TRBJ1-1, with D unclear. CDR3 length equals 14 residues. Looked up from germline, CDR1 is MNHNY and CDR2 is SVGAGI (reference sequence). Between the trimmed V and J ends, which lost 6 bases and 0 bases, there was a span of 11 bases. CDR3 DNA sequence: TGTGCCAGCAGAGTCGAGCGGGTGAACACTGAAGCTTTCTTT. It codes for CASRVERVNTEAFF.

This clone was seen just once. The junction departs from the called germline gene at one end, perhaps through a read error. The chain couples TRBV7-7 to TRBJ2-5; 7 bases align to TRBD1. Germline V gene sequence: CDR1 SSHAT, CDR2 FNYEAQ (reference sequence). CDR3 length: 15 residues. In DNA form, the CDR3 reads TGTGCTAGCAGCTCAGGGGGACGGAGTGAAGAGACCCAGTACTTC. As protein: CASSSGGRSEETQYF.

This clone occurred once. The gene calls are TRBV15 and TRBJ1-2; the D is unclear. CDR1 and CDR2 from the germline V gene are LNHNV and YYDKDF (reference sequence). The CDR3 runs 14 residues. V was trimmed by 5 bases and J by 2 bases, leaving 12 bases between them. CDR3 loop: CATSSRNANYGYTF. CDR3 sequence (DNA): TGTGCCACCAGCTCCCGTAATGCGAACTATGGCTACACCTTC.